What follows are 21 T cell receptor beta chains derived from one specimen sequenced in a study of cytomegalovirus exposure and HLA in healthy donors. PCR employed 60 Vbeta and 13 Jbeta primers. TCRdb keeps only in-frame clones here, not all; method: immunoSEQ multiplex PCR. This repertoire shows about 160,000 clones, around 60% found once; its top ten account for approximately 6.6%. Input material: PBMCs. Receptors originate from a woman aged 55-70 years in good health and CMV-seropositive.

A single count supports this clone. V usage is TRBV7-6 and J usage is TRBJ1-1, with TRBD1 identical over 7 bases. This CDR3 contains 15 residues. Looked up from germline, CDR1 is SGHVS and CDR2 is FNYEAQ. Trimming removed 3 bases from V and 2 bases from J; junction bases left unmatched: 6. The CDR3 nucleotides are TGTGCCAGCAGCTTCACACAGGGGTCAAACACTGAAGCTTTCTTT. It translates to CASSFTQGSNTEAFF.

As DNA, the CDR3 is TGCGCCAGCAGGGAGGGACTAGCGGGAGTGGATGAGCAGTTCTTC. This translates into CASREGLAGVDEQFF. The rearrangement links TRBV5-1 to TRBJ2-1; the match to TRBD2 covers 14 bases. The V gene end was trimmed by 5 bases and the J gene end by 8 bases; junction bases not matched to a gene: 6. CDR3 size: 15 residues. Germline V lookup: CDR1 SGHRS, CDR2 YFSETQ.

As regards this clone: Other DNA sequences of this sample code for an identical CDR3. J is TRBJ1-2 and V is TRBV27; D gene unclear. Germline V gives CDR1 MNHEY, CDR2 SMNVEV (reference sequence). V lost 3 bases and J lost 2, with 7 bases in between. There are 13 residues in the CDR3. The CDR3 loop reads CASSFRGNYGYTF. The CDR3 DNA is TGTGCCAGCAGTTTTCGCGGGAACTATGGCTACACCTTC.

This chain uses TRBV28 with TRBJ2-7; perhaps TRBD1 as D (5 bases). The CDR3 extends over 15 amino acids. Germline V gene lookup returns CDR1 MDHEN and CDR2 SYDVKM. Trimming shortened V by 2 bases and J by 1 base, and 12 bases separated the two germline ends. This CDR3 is CASSLPPPGSYEQYF. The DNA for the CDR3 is TGTGCCAGCAGTTTACCCCCCCCAGGGTCCTACGAGCAGTACTTC.

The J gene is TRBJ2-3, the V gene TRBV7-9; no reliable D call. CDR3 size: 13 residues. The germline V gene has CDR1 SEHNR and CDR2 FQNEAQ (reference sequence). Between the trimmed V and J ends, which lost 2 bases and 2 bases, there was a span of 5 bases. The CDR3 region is CASSLLYTDTQYF. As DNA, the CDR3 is TGTGCCAGCAGCTTACTCTACACAGATACGCAGTATTTT.

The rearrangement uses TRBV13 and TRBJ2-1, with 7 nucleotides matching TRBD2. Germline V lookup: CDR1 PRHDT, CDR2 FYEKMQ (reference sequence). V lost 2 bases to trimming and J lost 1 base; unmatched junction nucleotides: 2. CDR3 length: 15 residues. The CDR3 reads CASSLHGRSYNEQFF. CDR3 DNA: TGTGCCAGCAGCTTACACGGGAGGTCCTACAATGAGCAGTTCTTC.

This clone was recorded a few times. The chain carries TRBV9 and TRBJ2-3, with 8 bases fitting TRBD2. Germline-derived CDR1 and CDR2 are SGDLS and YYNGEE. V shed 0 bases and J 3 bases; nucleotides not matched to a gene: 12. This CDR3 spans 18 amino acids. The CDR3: CASSVARTGTRGTDTQYF. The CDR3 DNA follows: TGTGCCAGCAGCGTAGCCAGAACCGGGACTAGGGGGACAGATACGCAGTATTTT.

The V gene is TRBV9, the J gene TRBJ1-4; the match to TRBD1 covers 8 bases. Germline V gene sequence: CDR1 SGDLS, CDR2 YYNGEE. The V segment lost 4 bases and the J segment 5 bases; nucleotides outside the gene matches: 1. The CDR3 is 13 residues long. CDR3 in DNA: TGTGCCAGCAGCAGGGACAGGAATGAAAAACTGTTTTTT. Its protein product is CASSRDRNEKLFF.

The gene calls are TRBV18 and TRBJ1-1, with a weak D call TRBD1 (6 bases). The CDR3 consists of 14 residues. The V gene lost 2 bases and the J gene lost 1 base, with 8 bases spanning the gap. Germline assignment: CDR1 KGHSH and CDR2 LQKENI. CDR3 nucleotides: TGTGCCAGCTCACCATTAGGGGGGAACACTGAAGCTTTCTTT. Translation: CASSPLGGNTEAFF.

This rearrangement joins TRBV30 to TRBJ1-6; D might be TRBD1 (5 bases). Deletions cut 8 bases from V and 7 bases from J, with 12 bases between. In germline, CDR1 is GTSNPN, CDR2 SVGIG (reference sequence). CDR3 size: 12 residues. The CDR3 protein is CARGEGNSPLHF. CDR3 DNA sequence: TGTGCCCGGGGGGAGGGAAATTCACCCCTCCACTTT. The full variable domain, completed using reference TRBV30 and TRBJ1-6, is SQTIHQWPATLVQPVGSPLSLECTVEGTSNPNLYWYRQAAGRGLQLLFYSVGIGQISSEVPQNLSASRPQDRQFILSSKKLLLSDSGFYLCARGEGNSPLHFGNGTRLTVT.

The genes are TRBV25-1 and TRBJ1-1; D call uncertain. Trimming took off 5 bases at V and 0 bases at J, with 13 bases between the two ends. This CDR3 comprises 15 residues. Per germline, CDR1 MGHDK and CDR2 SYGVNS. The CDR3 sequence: CASSTFGGMNTEAFF. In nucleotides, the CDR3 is TGTGCCAGCAGTACCTTCGGAGGGATGAACACTGAAGCTTTCTTT.

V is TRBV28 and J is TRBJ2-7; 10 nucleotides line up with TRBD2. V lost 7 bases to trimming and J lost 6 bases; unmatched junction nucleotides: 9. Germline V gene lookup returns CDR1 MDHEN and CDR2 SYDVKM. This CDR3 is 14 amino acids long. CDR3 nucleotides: TGTGCCAGCATTGCTAGCGGGAGAGGGTTCGAGCAGTACTTC. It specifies CASIASGRGFEQYF.

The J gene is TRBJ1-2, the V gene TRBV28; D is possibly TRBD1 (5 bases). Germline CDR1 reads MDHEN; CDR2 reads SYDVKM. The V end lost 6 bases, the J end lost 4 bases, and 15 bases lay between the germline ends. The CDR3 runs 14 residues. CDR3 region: CASSTGLSLYGYTF. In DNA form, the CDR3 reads TGTGCCAGCAGCACGGGACTGAGCCTCTATGGCTACACCTTC.

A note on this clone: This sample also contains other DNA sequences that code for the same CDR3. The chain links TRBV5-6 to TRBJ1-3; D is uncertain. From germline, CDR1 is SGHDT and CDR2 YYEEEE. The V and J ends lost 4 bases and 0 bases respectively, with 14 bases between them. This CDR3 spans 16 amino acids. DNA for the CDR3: TGTGCCAGCAGCCCGTCCCCGGGAGACTCTGGAAACACCATATATTTT. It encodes CASSPSPGDSGNTIYF.

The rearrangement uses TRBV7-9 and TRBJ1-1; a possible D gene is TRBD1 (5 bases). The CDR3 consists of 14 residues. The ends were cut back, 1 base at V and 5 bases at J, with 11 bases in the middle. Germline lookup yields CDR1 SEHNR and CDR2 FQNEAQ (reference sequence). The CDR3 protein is CASSLGGGRTEAFF. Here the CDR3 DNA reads TGTGCCAGCAGCTTAGGGGGGGGACGGACTGAAGCTTTCTTT.

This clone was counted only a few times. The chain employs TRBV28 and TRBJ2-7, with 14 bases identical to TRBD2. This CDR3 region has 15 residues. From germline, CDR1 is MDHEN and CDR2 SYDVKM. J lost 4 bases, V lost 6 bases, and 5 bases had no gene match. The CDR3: CASRDRTSGRYEQYF. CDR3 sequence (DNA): TGTGCCAGCAGAGACCGGACTAGCGGGAGGTACGAGCAGTACTTC.

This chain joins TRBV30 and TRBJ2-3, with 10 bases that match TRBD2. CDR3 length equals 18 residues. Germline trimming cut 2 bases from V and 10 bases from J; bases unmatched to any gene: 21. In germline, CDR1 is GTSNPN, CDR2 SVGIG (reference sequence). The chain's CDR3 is CAWSSDREIAGGRSAQYF. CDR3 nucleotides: TGTGCCTGGAGTAGCGACAGGGAAATAGCGGGAGGCCGTTCTGCGCAGTATTTT.

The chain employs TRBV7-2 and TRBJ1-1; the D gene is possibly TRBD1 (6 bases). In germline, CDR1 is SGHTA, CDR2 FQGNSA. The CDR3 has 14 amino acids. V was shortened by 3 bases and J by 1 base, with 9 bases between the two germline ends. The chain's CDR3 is CASSLTGSNTEAFF. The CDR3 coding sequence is TGTGCCAGCAGCTTGACAGGTTCGAACACTGAAGCTTTCTTT. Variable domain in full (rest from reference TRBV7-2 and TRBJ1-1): GAGVSQSPSNKVTEKGKDVELRCDPISGHTALYWYRQSLGQGLEFLIYFQGNSAPDKSGLPSDRFSAERTGGSVSTLTIQRTQQEDSAVYLCASSLTGSNTEAFFGQGTRLTVV.

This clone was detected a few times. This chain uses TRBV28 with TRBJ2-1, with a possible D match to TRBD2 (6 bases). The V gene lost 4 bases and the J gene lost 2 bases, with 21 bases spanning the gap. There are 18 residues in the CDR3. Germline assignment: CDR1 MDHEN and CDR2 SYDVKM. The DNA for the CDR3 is TGTGCCAGCAGTTCCTCTCCCCTTAGCGGAGCAGCCTACAATGAGCAGTTCTTC. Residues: CASSSSPLSGAAYNEQFF.

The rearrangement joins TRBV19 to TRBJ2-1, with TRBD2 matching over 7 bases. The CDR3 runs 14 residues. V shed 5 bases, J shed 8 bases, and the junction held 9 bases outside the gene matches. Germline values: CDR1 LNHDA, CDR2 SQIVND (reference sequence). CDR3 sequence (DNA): TGTGCCAGTAGTGTTTATATCCGGGGGGATGAGCAGTTCTTC. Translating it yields CASSVYIRGDEQFF.

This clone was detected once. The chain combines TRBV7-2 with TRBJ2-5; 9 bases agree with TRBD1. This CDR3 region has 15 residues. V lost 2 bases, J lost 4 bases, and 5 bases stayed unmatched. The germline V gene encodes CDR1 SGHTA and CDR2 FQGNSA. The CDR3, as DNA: TGTGCCAGCAGCTTATTACAGGGGGCCGGAGAGACCCAGTACTTC. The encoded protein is CASSLLQGAGETQYF. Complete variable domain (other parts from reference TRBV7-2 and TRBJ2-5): GAGVSQSPSNKVTEKGKDVELRCDPISGHTALYWYRQSLGQGLEFLIYFQGNSAPDKSGLPSDRFSAERTGGSVSTLTIQRTQQEDSAVYLCASSLLQGAGETQYFGPGTRLLVL.